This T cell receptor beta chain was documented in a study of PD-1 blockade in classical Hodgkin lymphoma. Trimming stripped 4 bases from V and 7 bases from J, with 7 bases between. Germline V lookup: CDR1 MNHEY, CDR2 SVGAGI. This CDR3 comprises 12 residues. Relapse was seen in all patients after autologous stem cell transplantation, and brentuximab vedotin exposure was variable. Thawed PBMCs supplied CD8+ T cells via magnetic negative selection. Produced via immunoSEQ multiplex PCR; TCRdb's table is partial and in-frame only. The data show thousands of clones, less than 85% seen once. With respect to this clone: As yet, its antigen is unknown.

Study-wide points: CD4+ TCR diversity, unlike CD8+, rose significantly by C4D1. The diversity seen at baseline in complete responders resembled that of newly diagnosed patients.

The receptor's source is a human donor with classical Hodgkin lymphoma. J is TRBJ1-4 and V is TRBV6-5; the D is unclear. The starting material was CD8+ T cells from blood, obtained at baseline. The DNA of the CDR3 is TGTGCCAGCAGTTTATCCCCTGAAAAACTGTTTTTT. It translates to CASSLSPEKLFF.